These 18 T cell receptor beta chains were all obtained from the same sample, sequenced in a study of identical twins. TCRdb itself ran the 5' RACE reads through MiXCR, one entry per CDR3 protein. Of about 240,000 distinct CDR3 sequences listed, about 11% are singletons. Sequencing was carried out using memory T cells sorted from blood. The origin of the receptors is a man aged 45-60 years in good health.

This clonotype has just a few counts. V usage is TRBV14 and J usage is TRBJ2-7; TRBD1 might be the D (5 bases). Germline V gene sequence: CDR1 SGHDN, CDR2 FVKESK. The germline V and J ends were trimmed by 4 bases and 4 bases, with 11 bases remaining between them. CDR3 length: 13 amino acids. In DNA form, the CDR3 reads TGTGCCAGCAGCCGACAGTTGTTTTACGAGCAGTACTTC. It yields the protein CASSRQLFYEQYF. Drawing the rest from reference TRBV14 and TRBJ2-7, the complete variable domain is EAGVTQFPSHSVIEKGQTVTLRCDPISGHDNLYWYRRVMGKEIKFLLHFVKESKQDESGMPNNRFLAERTGGTYSTLKVQPAELEDSGVYFCASSRQLFYEQYFGPGTRLTVT.

This clonotype was observed at least ten times. The rearrangement links TRBV7-8 to TRBJ2-1; D is unclear. Germline V lookup: CDR1 SGHVS, CDR2 FQNEAQ. Trimming cost V 4 bases and J 7 bases, with 8 bases left between them. This CDR3 has 12 amino acids. The CDR3 nucleotides read TGTGCCAGCAGCTACGCGTTAAATGAGCAGTTCTTC. Amino acids: CASSYALNEQFF.

Only a few counts were recorded for this clonotype. This may stem from a read error, because a much larger clone lies one nucleotide away. This rearrangement joins TRBV15 to TRBJ2-2; 7 positions match TRBD2. CDR3 size: 15 residues. V dropped 0 bases and J dropped 6; count of bases not matched to a gene: 4. The germline V gene has CDR1 LNHNV and CDR2 YYDKDF (reference sequence). CDR3 in DNA: TGTGCCACCAGCAGAGATCGGGGGGAAGCCGGGGAGCTGTTTTTT. Its translation is CATSRDRGEAGELFF. Drawing the rest from reference TRBV15 and TRBJ2-2, the complete variable domain is DAMVIQNPRYQVTQFGKPVTLSCSQTLNHNVMYWYQQKSSQAPKLLFHYYDKDFNNEADTPDNFQSRRPNTSFCFLDIRSPGLGDTAMYLCATSRDRGEAGELFFGEGSRLTVL.

This clonotype has only a few counts. The V gene is TRBV28, the J gene TRBJ2-5; 15 bases fit TRBD2. Germline CDR1 is MDHEN and CDR2 is SYDVKM. CDR3 size: 16 residues. The J segment lost 4 bases and the V segment lost 3 bases, leaving 3 bases of the junction unmatched. Written as DNA, the CDR3 is TGTGCCAGCAGTTTTCGGACTAGCGGGGGGGCAGAGACCCAGTACTTC. Its translation is CASSFRTSGGAETQYF.

The CDR3 reads CASSQDLEGPTEKLFF. DNA of the CDR3: TGCGCCAGCAGCCAAGATTTAGAAGGGCCCACCGAAAAACTGTTTTTT. The genes are TRBV4-3 and TRBJ1-4, with no clear D. Trimming took off 0 bases at V and 8 bases at J, with 16 bases between the two ends. Per the germline V gene, CDR1 is LGHNA and CDR2 is YSLEER. The CDR3 is 16 amino acids.

This clonotype was detected ten times or more. The chain uses TRBV5-1 and TRBJ2-2, with D perhaps matching TRBD1 (5 bases). There are 16 residues in the CDR3. Trimming cost V 4 bases and J 4 bases, with 17 bases left between them. Germline V CDR1 and CDR2: SGHRS, YFSETQ. The CDR3 coding sequence is TGCGCCAGCAGCCAAGACGCCGACAGAGGCACCGGGGAGCTGTTTTTT. It yields the protein CASSQDADRGTGELFF.

The V call is TRBV29-1, the J call TRBJ2-3, with 12 positions matching TRBD2. Germline V lookup: CDR1 SQVTM, CDR2 ANQGSEA. This CDR3 spans 15 amino acids. The CDR3 DNA reads TGCAGTATACTCCTAGCGGGAGGGGTTGGAGATACGCAGTATTTT. This encodes CSILLAGGVGDTQYF.

In this sample, this clonotype turned up many times. The V call is TRBV28, the J call TRBJ1-6; tentative D call: TRBD1 (6 bases). CDR1 MDHEN and CDR2 SYDVKM come from the germline V gene. The V end lost 5 bases, the J end lost 5 bases, and 13 bases lay between the germline ends. This CDR3 spans 15 amino acids. As DNA, the CDR3 is TGTGCCAGCAGTCCGCAACAGGGAAATAATTCACCCCTCCACTTT. Translating gives CASSPQQGNNSPLHF.

The genes are TRBV30 and TRBJ2-3; tentatively, D is TRBD1 (5 bases). Trimming left V 0 bases short and J 11 bases short, with 12 bases between. The CDR3 runs 12 residues. Germline V CDR1 and CDR2: GTSNPN, SVGIG (reference sequence). CDR3 DNA sequence: TGTGCCTGGAGTGTTGGGGCCGTTAAGCAGTATTTT. Amino acid sequence: CAWSVGAVKQYF.

This clonotype occurred many times. The CDR3 DNA sequence: TGCAGCGGGGACTACCTAAACAATGAGCAGTTCTTC. Encoded protein: CSGDYLNNEQFF. This chain joins TRBV29-1 and TRBJ2-1; 7 nucleotides align to TRBD2. The CDR3 spans 12 residues. Trimming took 7 bases from V and 5 from J; bases not matched to a gene: 5. Germline V lookup: CDR1 SQVTM, CDR2 ANQGSEA.

This clonotype was counted many times. The chain uses TRBV27 and TRBJ1-2, with 8 bases fitting TRBD1. V lost 6 bases to trimming and J lost 7 bases; unmatched junction nucleotides: 10. Germline CDR1 MNHEY, CDR2 SMNVEV (reference sequence). The CDR3 is 14 amino acids. CDR3 protein: CASSELGQGRGYTF. CDR3 coding DNA: TGTGCCAGCAGCGAGCTCGGACAGGGACGTGGCTACACCTTC.

This chain links TRBV7-8 with TRBJ2-6; 8 positions match TRBD1. This CDR3 has 16 residues. Losses at the gene ends were 7 bases for V and 3 bases for J; bases not matched to a gene: 8. CDR1 is SGHVS and CDR2 is FQNEAQ in the germline V gene. The CDR3 bases are TGTGCCAGCACCCGGCAGGGGGCTTTTGGGGCCAACGTCCTGACTTTC. Translating gives CASTRQGAFGANVLTF. Complete variable domain (other parts from reference TRBV7-8 and TRBJ2-6): GAGVSQSPRYKVAKRGQDVALRCDPISGHVSLFWYQQALGQGPEFLTYFQNEAQLDKSGLPSDRFFAERPEGSVSTLKIQRTQQEDSAVYLCASTRQGAFGANVLTFGAGSRLTVL.

This clonotype was detected ten times or more. The rearrangement links TRBV6-1 to TRBJ2-4; a weak D match, TRBD1 (6 bases). V was clipped by 5 bases and J by 9 bases, with 14 bases between them. CDR3 size: 13 residues. CDR1 and CDR2 from the germline V gene are MNHNS and SASEGT. The CDR3 DNA reads TGTGCCAGCAGTCAAACAGGGTCCGGCATTCAGTACTTC. This gives the protein CASSQTGSGIQYF.

The sample holds a few counts of this clonotype. V and J are TRBV7-9 and TRBJ2-7; 7 nucleotides line up with TRBD1. CDR3 length: 14 residues. The ends lost 5 bases at V and 2 bases at J; junction bases unmatched: 6. Germline V gene data show CDR1 as SEHNR and CDR2 as FQNEAQ (reference sequence). CDR3 nucleotide sequence: TGTGCCAGCAGCGCCTGGGACAGAACCTACGAGCAGTACTTC. Amino acids: CASSAWDRTYEQYF. Drawing the rest from reference TRBV7-9 and TRBJ2-7, the complete variable domain is DTGVSQNPRHKITKRGQNVTFRCDPISEHNRLYWYRQTLGQGPEFLTYFQNEAQLEKSRLLSDRFSAERPKGSFSTLEIQRTEQGDSAMYLCASSAWDRTYEQYFGPGTRLTVT.

This clonotype was seen ten or more times. This chain joins TRBV5-1 and TRBJ1-4, with D perhaps matching TRBD1 (5 bases). Trimming pared 4 bases from V and 4 bases from J, leaving 11 bases between. Germline V gene lookup returns CDR1 SGHRS and CDR2 YFSETQ. The CDR3 has 14 residues. CDR3 residues: CASSPGHSNEKLFF. The CDR3 nucleotides are TGCGCCAGCAGCCCAGGACACAGTAATGAAAAACTGTTTTTT.

This clonotype has just a few counts. The chain joins TRBV9 to TRBJ1-6; D is undetermined. In germline, CDR1 is SGDLS, CDR2 YYNGEE. V shed 2 bases and J shed 11 bases, with 8 bases lying between them. The CDR3 has 12 residues. DNA for the CDR3: TGTGCCAGCAGCGTGAGTACGGCACCCCTCCACTTT. This encodes CASSVSTAPLHF.

This clonotype was seen only a few times. This chain links TRBV20-1 with TRBJ1-3; D gene unclear. The germline CDR1 and CDR2 sequences are DFQATT and SNEGSKA (reference sequence). V gave up 3 bases and J gave up 4 bases, with 13 bases separating them. CDR3 size: 14 residues. The CDR3 DNA follows: TGCAGTGCTAGCAAGGGTCACACCGGAAACACCATATATTTT. Its protein product is CSASKGHTGNTIYF.

This clonotype was seen a few times. CDR3 protein: CASSPTSSTQYF. CDR3 nucleotide sequence: TGTGCCAGCAGTCCTACTAGTAGCACCCAGTACTTC. The chain joins TRBV6-6 to TRBJ2-5; D is perhaps TRBD2 (5 bases). Germline V lookup: CDR1 MNHNY, CDR2 SVGAGI (reference sequence). The length of the CDR3 is 12 residues. V lost 5 bases and J 8 bases, leaving 12 bases between the germline ends.